Presented here are 31 T cell receptor beta chains from one specimen sequenced in a study of shared clonotypes between healthy human individuals. Sequencing used immunoSEQ multiplex PCR; TCRdb keeps in-frame clones, though not all of them. The sample includes under 300,000 clones, about 69% of them seen just once. The sequencing sample was made of memory CD4+ T cells sorted from blood. Subset defined: CD45RA-negative fraction. Source of these receptors: a young man in good health.

Here the CDR3 DNA reads TGTGCCAGCAGCTTAGGTCCCCGGGGCGGGAACAATGAGCAGTTCTTC. The encoded protein is CASSLGPRGGNNEQFF. The V call is TRBV11-3, the J call TRBJ2-1, with a weak D call TRBD2 (6 bases). Trimming took off 1 base at V and 5 bases at J, with 15 bases between the two ends. This CDR3 is 16 amino acids long. CDR1 and CDR2 (germline): SGHNT, YENEEA.

This clone appeared a few times. This chain joins TRBV10-3 and TRBJ2-7, with 8 bases lining up with TRBD2. J was trimmed by 4 bases and V by 6 bases; bases with no gene match: 11. This CDR3 comprises 15 residues. The germline V gene has CDR1 ENHRY and CDR2 SYGVKD. The CDR3 bases are TGTGCCATCAGCCACGGGGTAGCGGGATCTTACGAGCAGTACTTC. This encodes CAISHGVAGSYEQYF.

The rearrangement links TRBV7-9 to TRBJ2-1; tentatively, D is TRBD2 (6 bases). The CDR3 contains 15 residues. V was clipped by 3 bases and J by 5 bases, with 14 bases between them. CDR1 is SEHNR, CDR2 FQNEAQ, per germline (reference sequence). The DNA for the CDR3 is TGTGCCAGCAGCTTCTCAGCGGGCCTAAACAATGAGCAGTTCTTC. Protein product: CASSFSAGLNNEQFF. The entire variable domain, with the rest obtained from reference TRBV7-9 and TRBJ2-1, is as follows: DTGVSQNPRHKITKRGQNVTFRCDPISEHNRLYWYRQTLGQGPEFLTYFQNEAQLEKSRLLSDRFSAERPKGSFSTLEIQRTEQGDSAMYLCASSFSAGLNNEQFFGPGTRLTVL.

This chain uses TRBV5-1 with TRBJ2-4; no clear D gene. The CDR3 runs 14 residues. Per the germline V gene, CDR1 is SGHRS and CDR2 is YFSETQ. V was pared by 1 base and J by 3 bases, with 8 bases between. The CDR3 sequence is CASSLSSFKNIQYF. The CDR3 DNA sequence: TGCGCCAGCAGCTTGAGTTCTTTCAAAAACATTCAGTACTTC.

The rearrangement joins TRBV5-1 to TRBJ2-7; D unclear. The CDR3 length is 14 residues. Germline CDR1 reads SGHRS; CDR2 reads YFSETQ. Trimming pared 4 bases from V and 1 base from J, leaving 12 bases between. The CDR3 DNA reads TGCGCCAGCAGCCATGGAGCCAAATCCTACGAGCAGTACTTC. Its protein product is CASSHGAKSYEQYF.

The CDR3 spells CASSLSLTYEQYF. The CDR3 DNA is TGCGCCAGCAGCCTTTCACTGACTTACGAGCAGTACTTC. V usage is TRBV5-1 and J usage is TRBJ2-7; D ambiguous. Trimming shortened V by 4 bases and J by 4 bases, and 12 bases separated the two germline ends. Germline-derived CDR1 and CDR2 are SGHRS and YFSETQ. This CDR3 comprises 13 residues.

V gene TRBV30 combines with J gene TRBJ1-1; no reliable D call. This CDR3 contains 9 residues. The germline V gene encodes CDR1 GTSNPN and CDR2 SVGIG (reference sequence). CDR3 amino acids: CAANPEAFF. The DNA for the CDR3 is TGTGCTGCAAACCCTGAAGCTTTCTTT.

CDR3 protein: CASSLAEKNTGELFF. CDR3 nucleotides: TGCGCCAGCAGCTTGGCCGAGAAGAACACCGGGGAGCTGTTTTTT. The chain has TRBV5-1 and TRBJ2-2; D call uncertain. CDR1 is SGHRS and CDR2 is YFSETQ in the germline V gene. Trimming cost V 0 bases and J 1 base, with 7 bases left between them. The CDR3 consists of 15 residues.

V gene TRBV11-2 combines with J gene TRBJ2-7, with 8 bases identical to TRBD2. V dropped 1 base and J dropped 1; count of bases not matched to a gene: 3. The CDR3 runs 15 residues. Germline V gene data show CDR1 as SGHAT and CDR2 as FQNNGV. The DNA of the CDR3 is TGTGCCAGCAGCTTAGGACTAGCGACTTCCTACGAGCAGTACTTC. Protein: CASSLGLATSYEQYF.

The V and J genes are TRBV7-2 and TRBJ2-1; 7 bases line up with TRBD1. The V and J ends lost 3 bases and 1 base, in that order; junction bases with no gene match: 12. This CDR3 is 18 amino acids long. Germline V CDR1 and CDR2: SGHTA, FQGNSA. The CDR3 nucleotides are TGTGCCAGCAGCTTTCCGCTTTTACAGGGGCTGTCCTACAATGAGCAGTTCTTC. Protein sequence: CASSFPLLQGLSYNEQFF. Looking up the rest from reference TRBV7-2 and TRBJ2-1 gives the full variable domain: GAGVSQSPSNKVTEKGKDVELRCDPISGHTALYWYRQSLGQGLEFLIYFQGNSAPDKSGLPSDRFSAERTGGSVSTLTIQRTQQEDSAVYLCASSFPLLQGLSYNEQFFGPGTRLTVL.

Concerning this clone: A read error may account for a junction end that differs from germline. This chain connects TRBV7-7 to TRBJ2-7; tentatively, D is TRBD1 (6 bases). CDR1 and CDR2 from the germline V gene are SSHAT and FNYEAQ (reference sequence). The CDR3 spans 13 residues. CDR3 protein: CASSAGQIYEQYF. CDR3 DNA sequence: TGTGCTAGCAGCGCTGGACAGATCTACGAGCAGTACTTC.

The rearrangement links TRBV4-1 to TRBJ2-7, with 8 positions matching TRBD1. The germline CDR1 and CDR2 sequences are MGHRA and YSYEKL. V dropped 0 bases and J dropped 2; count of bases not matched to a gene: 9. This CDR3 is built from 17 residues. The CDR3 region is CASSQDVWTGRPYEQYF. For the CDR3, the DNA is TGCGCCAGCAGCCAAGATGTTTGGACAGGGAGGCCCTACGAGCAGTACTTC.

The chain has TRBV9 and TRBJ2-5; 10 nucleotides align to TRBD2. This CDR3 contains 16 residues. Germline values: CDR1 SGDLS, CDR2 YYNGEE. V lost 3 bases to trimming and J lost 5 bases; unmatched junction nucleotides: 10. CDR3 DNA sequence: TGTGCCAGCAGCGAGCAACCTAGCGGGAGTGTGGAGACCCAGTACTTC. Protein: CASSEQPSGSVETQYF.

This clone was counted between two and nine times. V and J are TRBV4-1 and TRBJ2-1; 9 bases fit TRBD2. Trimming took 4 bases from V and 0 from J; bases not matched to a gene: 4. CDR3 length: 16 amino acids. Germline CDR1 and CDR2: MGHRA and YSYEKL. The CDR3 DNA is TGCGCCAGCAGCCCAGTTAGCGGGAGCTCCTACAATGAGCAGTTCTTC. Protein sequence: CASSPVSGSSYNEQFF.

The chain employs TRBV5-4 and TRBJ2-1; 8 bases align to TRBD2. The V gene's germline CDR1 is SGHNT and CDR2 YYREEE (reference sequence). The CDR3 extends over 17 amino acids. Trimming removed 0 bases from V and 5 bases from J; junction bases left unmatched: 10. The CDR3 spells CASSLGGSGLVHNEQFF. The CDR3 nucleotides are TGTGCCAGCAGCTTGGGGGGGTCGGGACTAGTCCACAATGAGCAGTTCTTC.

The chain recombines TRBV7-2 with TRBJ2-5, with 12 bases that match TRBD1. The ends lost 3 bases at V and 5 bases at J; junction bases unmatched: 7. The CDR3 spans 16 residues. Per the germline V gene, CDR1 is SGHTA and CDR2 is FQGNSA. Here the CDR3 reads CASSLQGQGAGETQYF. The CDR3 nucleotides read TGTGCCAGCAGCTTGCAGGGACAGGGGGCGGGGGAGACCCAGTACTTC.

V is TRBV6-1 and J is TRBJ1-5, with 7 nucleotides matching TRBD1. The CDR3 length is 15 residues. V shed 6 bases, J shed 0 bases, and the junction held 5 bases outside the gene matches. Germline lookup yields CDR1 MNHNS and CDR2 SASEGT. The CDR3 spells CASRGTVNSNQPQHF. Here the CDR3 DNA reads TGTGCCAGCAGAGGGACAGTGAATAGCAATCAGCCCCAGCATTTT.

Turning to this clone: One end of the junction is discordant with germline, which a read error may explain. The rearrangement uses TRBV7-2 and TRBJ2-3, with 12 bases identical to TRBD2. CDR3 length: 14 residues. Germline V gene sequence: CDR1 SGHTA, CDR2 FQGNSA. The CDR3 loop is CASSGRLAGDAQYF. In DNA form, the CDR3 reads TGTGCCAGCAGCGGCAGACTAGCGGGAGATGCGCAGTATTTT. The full variable domain, in which reference TRBV7-2 and TRBJ2-3 provide the parts outside the CDR3, is GAGVSQSPSNKVTEKGKDVELRCDPISGHTALYWYRQSLGQGLEFLIYFQGNSAPDKSGLPSDRFSAERTGGSVSTLTIQRTQQEDSAVYLCASSGRLAGDAQYFGPGTRLTVL.

The rearrangement uses TRBV5-1 and TRBJ2-5, with unresolved D. This CDR3 is 13 amino acids long. Looked up from germline, CDR1 is SGHRS and CDR2 is YFSETQ. V was shortened by 6 bases and J by 5 bases, with 14 bases between the two germline ends. The CDR3 region has the DNA TGCGCCAGCAACTCCGGTCATAGGGAGACCCAGTACTTC. Amino acids: CASNSGHRETQYF. The full variable domain, with the rest looked up from reference TRBV5-1 and TRBJ2-5, is KAGVTQTPRYLIKTRGQQVTLSCSPISGHRSVSWYQQTPGQGLQFLFEYFSETQRNKGNFPGRFSGRQFSNSRSEMNVSTLELGDSALYLCASNSGHRETQYFGPGTRLLVL.

This clone came up a few times. J is TRBJ2-1 and V is TRBV6-4; D is perhaps TRBD2 (6 bases). The germline V and J ends were trimmed by 4 bases and 7 bases, with 14 bases remaining between them. CDR3 length: 14 amino acids. Germline V gives CDR1 MRHNA, CDR2 SNTAGT. This chain's CDR3 is CASSVDGSLNEQFF. CDR3 DNA: TGTGCCAGCAGTGTGGACGGGAGCCTGAATGAGCAGTTCTTC.

The CDR3 reads CASSRDATSYEQYF. The CDR3 DNA follows: TGTGCCAGCAGCCGGGACGCAACCTCCTACGAGCAGTACTTC. The rearrangement links TRBV6-1 to TRBJ2-7, with D possibly called TRBD1 or TRBD2 (5 bases each). From germline, CDR1 is MNHNS and CDR2 SASEGT. This CDR3 is built from 14 residues. V lost 6 bases, J lost 0 bases, and 12 bases lay in between.

In this sample, this clone turned up once. The V and J genes are TRBV19 and TRBJ2-7, with 7 bases matching TRBD2. Germline CDR1 LNHDA, CDR2 SQIVND (reference sequence). CDR3 length: 13 amino acids. The trim removed 7 bases at V and 4 bases at J, leaving 7 bases unmatched. CDR3 residues: CASTFGTMYEQYF. The CDR3 DNA reads TGTGCCAGTACCTTCGGGACTATGTACGAGCAGTACTTC.

This chain links TRBV19 with TRBJ1-2; D is unresolved. The CDR3 is 16 residues long. V was shortened by 7 bases and J by 6 bases, with 24 bases between the two germline ends. Germline lookup yields CDR1 LNHDA and CDR2 SQIVND (reference sequence). CDR3 nucleotide sequence: TGTGCCAGTATCAGGCCCGGTCTAGCCCGATCGGATGGCTACACCTTC. Translating gives CASIRPGLARSDGYTF.

This clone was seen only a few times. The rearrangement uses TRBV5-4 and TRBJ2-3; D remains ambiguous. V was clipped by 0 bases and J by 3 bases, with 5 bases between them. From germline, CDR1 is SGHNT and CDR2 YYREEE (reference sequence). CDR3 size: 13 residues. CDR3 in amino acids: CASSLEGTDTQYF. The CDR3 nucleotides read TGTGCCAGCAGCTTGGAGGGAACAGATACGCAGTATTTT.

The chain has TRBV27 and TRBJ2-7, with TRBD2 matching over 8 bases. The CDR3 spans 18 residues. Germline-derived CDR1 and CDR2 are MNHEY and SMNVEV (reference sequence). V gave up 0 bases and J gave up 5 bases; unmatched junction bases: 15. Here the CDR3 reads CASSLSPEGVSGGHEQYF. Written as DNA, the CDR3 is TGTGCCAGCAGTTTATCGCCCGAGGGGGTGTCGGGAGGGCACGAGCAGTACTTC.

This clone appeared a single time. This chain uses TRBV7-9 with TRBJ1-2; D gene ambiguous. The length of the CDR3 is 14 residues. Trimming took 6 bases from V and 5 from J, leaving 16 bases between them. Germline V gene sequence: CDR1 SEHNR, CDR2 FQNEAQ (reference sequence). The CDR3 DNA is TGTGCCAGCAGTCCTTCGGGGTATGATTATGGCTACACCTTC. Residues: CASSPSGYDYGYTF. Filled out from reference TRBV7-9 and TRBJ1-2, the complete variable domain reads DTGVSQNPRHKITKRGQNVTFRCDPISEHNRLYWYRQTLGQGPEFLTYFQNEAQLEKSRLLSDRFSAERPKGSFSTLEIQRTEQGDSAMYLCASSPSGYDYGYTFGSGTRLTVV.

This clone was seen a handful of times. Other nucleotide sequences from this sample produce the same CDR3. This chain connects TRBV5-1 to TRBJ2-3; TRBD2 agrees at 7 bases. The germline V gene has CDR1 SGHRS and CDR2 YFSETQ. V was clipped by 0 bases and J by 0 bases; unmatched bases: 1. The CDR3 covers 15 residues. The CDR3 nucleotides read TGCGCCAGCAGCTTGGAAGCGGGAAGCACAGATACGCAGTATTTT. This codes for CASSLEAGSTDTQYF.

This clone was recorded only once. The genes are TRBV11-2 and TRBJ1-5; no clear D gene. The CDR3 has 13 amino acids. Germline CDR1 reads SGHAT; CDR2 reads FQNNGV. V lost 2 bases to trimming and J lost 3 bases, with 5 bases between them. CDR3 coding DNA: TGTGCCAGCAGCTTACGGGACAATCAGCCCCAGCATTTT. Translating it yields CASSLRDNQPQHF.

In its sample, this clone was seen many times. The rearrangement joins TRBV29-1 to TRBJ1-5, with D maybe TRBD1 (6 bases). Germline V gene data show CDR1 as SQVTM and CDR2 as ANQGSEA. The length of the CDR3 is 13 residues. Trimming shortened V by 4 bases and J by 5 bases, and 12 bases separated the two germline ends. The CDR3 region is CSVGLGGDQPQHF. In DNA, the CDR3 is TGCAGCGTTGGCTTAGGGGGGGATCAGCCCCAGCATTTT.

This clone was observed a handful of times. The gene calls are TRBV25-1 and TRBJ2-7; 8 bases are a match to TRBD2. Per the germline V gene, CDR1 is MGHDK and CDR2 is SYGVNS. The CDR3 loop spans 16 amino acids. V was clipped by 7 bases and J by 4 bases; unmatched bases: 15. CDR3 in DNA: TGTGCCAGCACCCTGAATACCGCGGGAGGATTATACGAGCAGTACTTC. It yields the protein CASTLNTAGGLYEQYF.

The V call is TRBV11-3, the J call TRBJ2-1; TRBD2 aligns across 7 bases. Looked up from germline, CDR1 is SGHNT and CDR2 is YENEEA. Trimming cost V 3 bases and J 5 bases; bases outside gene matches: 4. The CDR3 totals 14 residues. CDR3: CASSFGGGDNEQFF. The CDR3, as DNA: TGTGCCAGCAGCTTCGGGGGAGGGGACAATGAGCAGTTCTTC. Looking up the rest from reference TRBV11-3 and TRBJ2-1 gives the full variable domain: EAGVVQSPRYKIIEKKQPVAFWCNPISGHNTLYWYLQNLGQGPELLIRYENEEAVDDSQLPKDRFSAERLKGVDSTLKIQPAELGDSAVYLCASSFGGGDNEQFFGPGTRLTVL.